Presented here are 9 T cell receptor beta chains from one specimen sequenced in a study of response to subunit inactivated influenza vaccine. MiXCR was run by TCRdb on the RT-PCR reads, yielding one entry per CDR3 protein. The sample lists roughly 790,000 distinct CDR3 sequences; approximately 21% were seen once. The material was PBMCs from blood, obtained 5 days after vaccination. These receptor sequences come from a man between 45 and 60 years old who received an inactivated influenza vaccine.

This clonotype was counted a few times. The V and J genes are TRBV7-2 and TRBJ2-2; 8 nucleotides align to TRBD2. This CDR3 region has 16 residues. In germline, CDR1 is SGHTA, CDR2 FQGNSA. Unmatched junction bases numbered 13, after V lost 8 bases and J lost 5 bases. CDR3 amino acids: CASGGGSGSVTGELFF. The CDR3 DNA is TGTGCCAGCGGAGGGGGAAGCGGGAGCGTTACCGGGGAGCTGTTTTTT.

The chain recombines TRBV25-1 with TRBJ2-1; TRBD2 agrees at 7 bases. CDR1 MGHDK and CDR2 SYGVNS come from the germline V gene. The V segment lost 3 bases and the J segment 8 bases; nucleotides outside the gene matches: 10. The CDR3 runs 15 residues. The DNA of the CDR3 is TGTGCCAGCAGTGATTTCCTAGCGGAAGGGTATGAGCAGTTCTTC. Translated, it gives CASSDFLAEGYEQFF.

The gene calls are TRBV5-1 and TRBJ2-7, with D uncertain. Trimming cost V 6 bases and J 2 bases, with 12 bases left between them. The CDR3 totals 13 residues. Germline CDR1 is SGHRS and CDR2 is YFSETQ. The DNA for the CDR3 is TGCGCCAGCAATTTTCCCTACACCTACGAGCAGTACTTC. Translation gives CASNFPYTYEQYF.

In this sample, this clonotype turned up many times. The chain carries TRBV6-1 and TRBJ1-2; TRBD1 matches 10 bases. Germline assignment: CDR1 MNHNS and CDR2 SASEGT. V dropped 6 bases and J dropped 12; count of bases not matched to a gene: 10. This CDR3 region has 13 residues. The chain's CDR3 is CASSSTGTGVNTF. Here the CDR3 DNA reads TGTGCCAGCAGCTCAACCGGGACAGGGGTTAACACCTTC.

The rearrangement joins TRBV2 to TRBJ2-7; 7 nucleotides line up with TRBD1. Trimming took 6 bases from V and 10 from J; bases not matched to a gene: 15. Germline assignment: CDR1 SNHLY and CDR2 FYNNEI. The length of the CDR3 is 14 residues. CDR3: CASRTTGSGGRQYF. DNA of the CDR3: TGTGCCAGCAGAACGACAGGGAGCGGCGGGCGTCAGTACTTC.

This clonotype was observed a few times. The V and J genes are TRBV7-2 and TRBJ2-5; TRBD2 aligns across 9 bases. In germline, CDR1 is SGHTA, CDR2 FQGNSA. V shed 3 bases and J 4 bases; nucleotides not matched to a gene: 3. The CDR3 sequence is 14 residues long. The DNA for the CDR3 is TGTGCCAGCAGCTTTAGCGGGAGTTCAGAGACCCAGTACTTC. Its translation: CASSFSGSSETQYF.

This chain links TRBV9 with TRBJ1-3; D not resolved. V was trimmed by 0 bases and J by 0 bases, leaving 7 bases between them. This CDR3 comprises 15 residues. CDR1 is SGDLS and CDR2 is YYNGEE in the germline V gene. The CDR3 region is CASSVAGNSGNTIYF. CDR3 DNA: TGTGCCAGCAGCGTAGCCGGGAACTCTGGAAACACCATATATTTT. The whole variable domain, filled in from reference TRBV9 and TRBJ1-3, reads DSGVTQTPKHLITATGQRVTLRCSPRSGDLSVYWYQQSLDQGLQFLIQYYNGEERAKGNILERFSAQQFPDLHSELNLSSLELGDSALYFCASSVAGNSGNTIYFGEGSWLTVV.

This clonotype was detected a few times. This sequence joins TRBV5-1 and TRBJ2-7; 9 nucleotides match TRBD1. The J segment lost 3 bases and the V segment lost 4 bases, leaving 11 bases of the junction unmatched. CDR1 SGHRS and CDR2 YFSETQ come from the germline V gene. The CDR3 consists of 16 residues. CDR3 residues: CASSIRPGQGRYEQYF. In DNA, the CDR3 is TGCGCCAGCAGCATTAGGCCGGGACAGGGCCGCTACGAGCAGTACTTC.

This clonotype came up a few times. The chain recombines TRBV7-2 with TRBJ2-7, with TRBD1 identical over 11 bases. CDR1 SGHTA and CDR2 FQGNSA come from the germline V gene. The CDR3 sequence is 14 residues long. Trimming took 1 base from V and 8 from J; bases not matched to a gene: 4. CDR3 in DNA: TGTGCCAGCAGCTTAGGGACAGGGGGCCGGAAGCAGTACTTC. This codes for CASSLGTGGRKQYF.